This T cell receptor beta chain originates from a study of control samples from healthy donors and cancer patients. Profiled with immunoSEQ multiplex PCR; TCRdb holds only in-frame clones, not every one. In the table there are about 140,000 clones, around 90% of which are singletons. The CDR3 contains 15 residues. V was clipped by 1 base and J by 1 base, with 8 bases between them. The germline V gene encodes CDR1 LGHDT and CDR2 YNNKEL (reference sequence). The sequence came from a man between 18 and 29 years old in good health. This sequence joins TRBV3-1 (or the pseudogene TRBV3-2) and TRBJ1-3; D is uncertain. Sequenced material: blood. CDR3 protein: CASSQVWASGNTIYF. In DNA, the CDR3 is TGTGCCAGCAGCCAAGTATGGGCGTCTGGAAACACCATATATTTT.